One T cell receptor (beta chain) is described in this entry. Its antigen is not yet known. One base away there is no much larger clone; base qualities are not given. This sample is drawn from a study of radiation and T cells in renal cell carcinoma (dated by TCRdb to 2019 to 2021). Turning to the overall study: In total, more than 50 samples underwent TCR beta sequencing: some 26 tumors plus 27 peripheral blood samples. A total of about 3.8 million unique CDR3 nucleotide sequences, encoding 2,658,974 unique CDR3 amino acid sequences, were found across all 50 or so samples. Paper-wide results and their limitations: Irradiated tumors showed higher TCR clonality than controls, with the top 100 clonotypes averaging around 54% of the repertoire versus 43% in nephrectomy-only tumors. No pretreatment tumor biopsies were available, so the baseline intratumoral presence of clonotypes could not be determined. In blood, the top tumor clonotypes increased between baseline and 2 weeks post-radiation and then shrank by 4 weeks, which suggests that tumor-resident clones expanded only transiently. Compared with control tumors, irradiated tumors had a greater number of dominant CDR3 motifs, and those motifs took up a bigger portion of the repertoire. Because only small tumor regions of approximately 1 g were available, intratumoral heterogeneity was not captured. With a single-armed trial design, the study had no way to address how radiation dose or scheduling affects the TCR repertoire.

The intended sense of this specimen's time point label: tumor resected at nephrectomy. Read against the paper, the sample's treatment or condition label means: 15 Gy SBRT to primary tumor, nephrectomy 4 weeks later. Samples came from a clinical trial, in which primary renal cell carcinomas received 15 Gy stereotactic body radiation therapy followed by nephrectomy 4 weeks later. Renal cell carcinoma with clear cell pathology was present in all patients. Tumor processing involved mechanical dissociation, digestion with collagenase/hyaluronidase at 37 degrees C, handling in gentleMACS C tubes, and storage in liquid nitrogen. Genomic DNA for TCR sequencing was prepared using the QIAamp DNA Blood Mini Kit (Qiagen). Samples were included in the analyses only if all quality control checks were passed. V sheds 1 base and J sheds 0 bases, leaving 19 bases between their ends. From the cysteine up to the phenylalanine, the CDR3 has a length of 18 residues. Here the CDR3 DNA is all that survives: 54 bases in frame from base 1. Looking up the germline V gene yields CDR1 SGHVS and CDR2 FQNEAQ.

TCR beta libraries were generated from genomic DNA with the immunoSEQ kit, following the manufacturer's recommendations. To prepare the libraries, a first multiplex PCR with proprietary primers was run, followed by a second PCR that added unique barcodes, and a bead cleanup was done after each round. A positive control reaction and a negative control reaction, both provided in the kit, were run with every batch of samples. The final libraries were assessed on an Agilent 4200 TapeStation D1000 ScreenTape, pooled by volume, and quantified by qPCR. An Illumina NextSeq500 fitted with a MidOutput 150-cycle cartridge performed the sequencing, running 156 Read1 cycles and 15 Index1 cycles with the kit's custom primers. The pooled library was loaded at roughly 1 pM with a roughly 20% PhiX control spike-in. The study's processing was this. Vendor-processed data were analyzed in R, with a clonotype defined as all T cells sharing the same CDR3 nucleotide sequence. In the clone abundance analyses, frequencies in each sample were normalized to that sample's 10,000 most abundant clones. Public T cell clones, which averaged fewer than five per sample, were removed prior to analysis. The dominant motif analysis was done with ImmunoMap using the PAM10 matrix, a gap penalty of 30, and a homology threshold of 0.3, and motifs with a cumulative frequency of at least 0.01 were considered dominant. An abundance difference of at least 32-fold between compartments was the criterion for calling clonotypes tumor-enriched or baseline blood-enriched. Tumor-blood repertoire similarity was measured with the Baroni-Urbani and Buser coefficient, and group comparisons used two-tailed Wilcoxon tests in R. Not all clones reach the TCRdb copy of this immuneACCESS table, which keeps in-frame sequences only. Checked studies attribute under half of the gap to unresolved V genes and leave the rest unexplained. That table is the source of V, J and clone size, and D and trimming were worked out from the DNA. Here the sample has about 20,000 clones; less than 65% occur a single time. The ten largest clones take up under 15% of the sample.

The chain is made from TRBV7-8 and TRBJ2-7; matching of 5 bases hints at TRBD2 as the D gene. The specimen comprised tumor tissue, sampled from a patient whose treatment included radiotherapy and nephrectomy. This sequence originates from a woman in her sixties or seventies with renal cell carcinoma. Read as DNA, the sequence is TGTGCCAGCAGCTTAGGGGTAGCGACGGGTTTAAGCTCCTACGAGCAGTACTTC. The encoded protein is CASSLGVATGLSSYEQYF.